These 25 T cell receptor beta chains were all obtained from the same sample, sequenced in a study of T-cell reconstitution after alpha-beta-depleted transplantation in children. Preparation of the TCRbeta library was carried out with unique molecular identifiers. Each CDR3 protein gets one entry after TCRdb re-called the PCR reads with MiXCR. The sample has some 280,000 distinct CDR3 sequences, approximately 9.8% seen once; the top ten hold about 9.5%. This specimen was PBMCs from the stem cell graft donor, taken from the stem cell graft. The receptors were sampled from a human donor who donated a stem cell graft to a child with SCID.

This chain connects TRBV29-1 to TRBJ2-7; no clear D. CDR3 size: 11 residues. Trimming took 4 bases from V and 6 from J, leaving 10 bases between them. Germline V gene sequence: CDR1 SQVTM, CDR2 ANQGSEA. The CDR3 DNA reads TGCAGCGTTGGGCACCCCAGCGAGCAGTACTTC. Translated, it gives CSVGHPSEQYF.

This sequence joins TRBV2 and TRBJ2-7; 10 nucleotides agree with TRBD1. CDR1 SNHLY and CDR2 FYNNEI come from the germline V gene. Losses at the gene ends were 3 bases for V and 6 bases for J; bases not matched to a gene: 5. This CDR3 region has 14 residues. CDR3 amino acids: CASSEGGTGVEQYF. The DNA for the CDR3 is TGTGCCAGCAGTGAGGGGGGGACAGGGGTCGAGCAGTACTTC.

This clonotype has ten or more counts. This sequence joins TRBV25-1 and TRBJ2-7, with D maybe TRBD2 (7 bases). The CDR3 has 14 amino acids. Trimming took off 3 bases at V and 3 bases at J, with 12 bases between the two ends. Germline CDR1 MGHDK, CDR2 SYGVNS. The DNA for the CDR3 is TGTGCCAGCAGTGACCGGGGGGCAGGCTACGAGCAGTACTTC. Translated: CASSDRGAGYEQYF.

The rearrangement links TRBV5-1 to TRBJ1-2, with D maybe TRBD1 (6 bases). Germline V gene sequence: CDR1 SGHRS, CDR2 YFSETQ. V lost 3 bases, J lost 4 bases, and 19 bases lay in between. The CDR3 extends over 16 amino acids. CDR3 coding DNA: TGCGCCAGCAGCTCTGGACAGTTCTCAAGTTCCTATGGCTACACCTTC. It specifies CASSSGQFSSSYGYTF.

This clonotype was seen at least ten times. The V gene is TRBV20-1, the J gene TRBJ2-7, with a tentative D call TRBD1 (5 bases). Per germline, CDR1 DFQATT and CDR2 SNEGSKA (reference sequence). Between the trimmed V and J ends, which lost 4 bases and 5 bases, there was a span of 12 bases. The CDR3 runs to 12 residues. CDR3 protein: CSATRQKDEQYF. CDR3 in DNA: TGCAGTGCTACACGACAGAAGGACGAGCAGTACTTC.

This clonotype showed up just a few times. The chain links TRBV2 to TRBJ1-2; D perhaps matches TRBD1 (6 bases). The V gene lost 5 bases and the J gene lost 3 bases, with 13 bases spanning the gap. The germline CDR1 and CDR2 sequences are SNHLY and FYNNEI. CDR3 size: 14 residues. DNA of the CDR3: TGTGCCAGCAGTCCTGGACAGCCCTACTATGGCTACACCTTC. This codes for CASSPGQPYYGYTF. The whole variable domain, filled in from reference TRBV2 and TRBJ1-2, reads EPEVTQTPSHQVTQMGQEVILRCVPISNHLYFYWYRQILGQKVEFLVSFYNNEISEKSEIFDDQFSVERPDGSNFTLKIRSTKLEDSAMYFCASSPGQPYYGYTFGSGTRLTVV.

This clonotype was picked up a small number of times. This chain uses TRBV7-2 with TRBJ2-2, with 7 bases identical to TRBD2. Germline V CDR1 and CDR2: SGHTA, FQGNSA. J gave up 7 bases and V 6 bases, and 8 bases lay outside the gene matches. The CDR3 runs to 14 residues. Written as DNA, the CDR3 is TGTGCCAGCAGTCTAACGGGACTAATCGGGGAGCTGTTTTTT. It specifies CASSLTGLIGELFF.

The J gene is TRBJ2-5, the V gene TRBV12-3 or TRBV12-4; possibly TRBD1 for D (5 bases). The CDR3 consists of 12 residues. V lost 8 bases and J lost 5, with 12 bases in between. The DNA of the CDR3 is TGTGCCAGCGGTGACAGTCGCGAGACCCAGTACTTC. It encodes CASGDSRETQYF.

V usage is TRBV5-1 and J usage is TRBJ2-5; 10 positions agree with TRBD1. This CDR3 contains 16 residues. J was trimmed by 5 bases and V by 2 bases; bases with no gene match: 9. In germline, CDR1 is SGHRS, CDR2 YFSETQ. The chain's CDR3 is CASSFGPPDRGETQYF. DNA for the CDR3: TGCGCCAGCAGCTTTGGGCCTCCGGACAGGGGGGAGACCCAGTACTTC.

This clonotype was detected only a few times. The chain combines TRBV7-3 with TRBJ2-1; 7 nucleotides agree with TRBD1. The CDR3 extends over 15 amino acids. Germline CDR1 reads SGHTA; CDR2 reads FQGTGA. V gave up 5 bases and J gave up 2 bases; unmatched junction bases: 6. CDR3 DNA: TGTGCCAGCAGCCCCCGGGACAGTGCCTACAATGAGCAGTTCTTC. Translation gives CASSPRDSAYNEQFF. The whole variable domain, filled in from reference TRBV7-3 and TRBJ2-1, reads GAGVSQTPSNKVTEKGKYVELRCDPISGHTALYWYRQSLGQGPEFLIYFQGTGAADDSGLPNDRFFAVRPEGSVSTLKIQRTERGDSAVYLCASSPRDSAYNEQFFGPGTRLTVL.

This clonotype was counted between two and nine times. Here the CDR3 DNA reads TGTGCCAGCAGTTTAATAGCGGGCAACACCGGGGAGCTGTTTTTT. Protein sequence: CASSLIAGNTGELFF. The V gene is TRBV12-3 or TRBV12-4, the J gene TRBJ2-2; 7 bases are shared with TRBD2. V was pared by 2 bases and J by 2 bases, with 2 bases of the junction left unmatched. The CDR3 consists of 15 residues.

V usage is TRBV5-1 and J usage is TRBJ2-2, with D unclear. CDR3 length equals 17 residues. V was pared by 4 bases and J by 0 bases, with 16 bases between. Germline values: CDR1 SGHRS, CDR2 YFSETQ. CDR3 DNA sequence: TGCGCCAGCAGCCGAGGCCCCGAGACAACGAACACCGGGGAGCTGTTTTTT. Its translation is CASSRGPETTNTGELFF.

This clonotype showed up just a few times. This chain links TRBV7-8 with TRBJ2-3, with 9 bases matching TRBD2. This CDR3 comprises 16 residues. V gave up 6 bases and J gave up 2 bases; unmatched junction bases: 9. Germline loops: CDR1 SGHVS, CDR2 FQNEAQ. CDR3 DNA sequence: TGTGCCAGCAGTCGAACTAGCGGGTTGTACACAGATACGCAGTATTTT. It specifies CASSRTSGLYTDTQYF. The full variable domain, in which reference TRBV7-8 and TRBJ2-3 provide the parts outside the CDR3, is GAGVSQSPRYKVAKRGQDVALRCDPISGHVSLFWYQQALGQGPEFLTYFQNEAQLDKSGLPSDRFFAERPEGSVSTLKIQRTQQEDSAVYLCASSRTSGLYTDTQYFGPGTRLTVL.

The table lists this clonotype with a few counts. This chain joins TRBV10-1 and TRBJ2-1; D is possibly TRBD1 or TRBD2 (6 bases each). The CDR3 loop spans 20 amino acids. Germline V lookup: CDR1 WNHNN, CDR2 SYGVQD (reference sequence). V lost 7 bases and J 0 bases, leaving 28 bases between the germline ends. The CDR3 spells CASNRNLGTPRGASYNEQFF. In DNA form, the CDR3 reads TGCGCCAGCAACCGAAACTTAGGGACACCCCGCGGGGCCTCCTACAATGAGCAGTTCTTC.

V gene TRBV7-2 combines with J gene TRBJ1-5; no reliable D call. The germline V gene has CDR1 SGHTA and CDR2 FQGNSA. V lost 5 bases and J lost 2, with 10 bases in between. The CDR3 extends over 14 amino acids. The CDR3 reads CASSQNRGNQPQHF. The DNA for the CDR3 is TGTGCCAGCAGCCAAAACAGAGGCAATCAGCCCCAGCATTTT. Full variable domain (outside the CDR3, taken from reference TRBV7-2 and TRBJ1-5): GAGVSQSPSNKVTEKGKDVELRCDPISGHTALYWYRQSLGQGLEFLIYFQGNSAPDKSGLPSDRFSAERTGGSVSTLTIQRTQQEDSAVYLCASSQNRGNQPQHFGDGTRLSIL.

Only a few counts were recorded for this clonotype. The chain has TRBV10-3 and TRBJ2-5; tentative D call: TRBD2 (6 bases). Germline CDR1 ENHRY, CDR2 SYGVKD. This CDR3 spans 14 amino acids. V gave up 4 bases and J gave up 1 base, with 10 bases separating them. In nucleotides, the CDR3 is TGTGCCATCAGTGGGGGCGGGGTCCAAGAGACCCAGTACTTC. Encoded protein: CAISGGGVQETQYF.

The V call is TRBV5-1, the J call TRBJ1-4; no clear D gene. Trimming pared 4 bases from V and 0 bases from J, leaving 7 bases between. This CDR3 spans 14 amino acids. Germline values: CDR1 SGHRS, CDR2 YFSETQ. CDR3 loop: CASSVGATNEKLFF. CDR3 nucleotides: TGCGCCAGCAGCGTCGGGGCAACTAATGAAAAACTGTTTTTT.

The genes are TRBV29-1 and TRBJ1-2, with D maybe TRBD1 (6 bases). CDR1 is SQVTM and CDR2 is ANQGSEA in the germline V gene. The CDR3 loop spans 13 amino acids. Trimming removed 2 bases from V and 6 bases from J, with 13 bases in between. CDR3 nucleotide sequence: TGCAGCGTTGAATCCTCAGGGGTTGATGGCTACACCTTC. Translation gives CSVESSGVDGYTF.

This clonotype occurred a few times. The V and J genes are TRBV4-2 and TRBJ2-7; 14 bases line up with TRBD2. The trim removed 0 bases at V and 3 bases at J, leaving 10 bases unmatched. Germline CDR1 and CDR2: LGHNA and YNFKEQ. The CDR3 covers 19 residues. DNA for the CDR3: TGTGCCAGCAGCCAAGATCAAGGGACTAGCGGGGGAAGCTACTACGAGCAGTACTTC. It encodes CASSQDQGTSGGSYYEQYF.

The chain has TRBV12-3 or TRBV12-4 and TRBJ2-5; D not certain. The CDR3 totals 13 residues. With 10 bases removed from V and 0 bases from J, the gap between germline ends came to 12 bases. For the CDR3, the DNA is TGTGCCACTACGACCGCGAACCAAGAGACCCAGTACTTC. Amino acid sequence: CATTTANQETQYF.

This clonotype was counted between two and nine times. J is TRBJ2-1 and V is TRBV5-1, with 11 positions matching TRBD2. The length of the CDR3 is 15 residues. V shed 4 bases and J 10 bases; nucleotides not matched to a gene: 10. Germline CDR1 and CDR2: SGHRS and YFSETQ. CDR3 DNA sequence: TGCGCCAGCAGCCCCTTAGCGGGGGGGCCGTCAGAGCAGTTCTTC. This gives the protein CASSPLAGGPSEQFF. The whole variable domain, remainder taken from reference TRBV5-1 and TRBJ2-1, is KAGVTQTPRYLIKTRGQQVTLSCSPISGHRSVSWYQQTPGQGLQFLFEYFSETQRNKGNFPGRFSGRQFSNSRSEMNVSTLELGDSALYLCASSPLAGGPSEQFFGPGTRLTVL.

A few counts support this clonotype. The genes are TRBV28 and TRBJ2-5, with 8 bases lining up with TRBD1. Germline assignment: CDR1 MDHEN and CDR2 SYDVKM. The V and J ends lost 4 bases and 7 bases, in that order; junction bases with no gene match: 11. The CDR3 totals 15 residues. Here the CDR3 reads CASSSAGQGEGTQYF. Written as DNA, the CDR3 is TGTGCCAGCAGTTCCGCCGGACAGGGTGAGGGGACCCAGTACTTC. Filled out from reference TRBV28 and TRBJ2-5, the complete variable domain reads DVKVTQSSRYLVKRTGEKVFLECVQDMDHENMFWYRQDPGLGLRLIYFSYDVKMKEKGDIPEGYSVSREKKERFSLILESASTNQTSMYLCASSSAGQGEGTQYFGPGTRLLVL.

This clonotype has a handful of counts. J is TRBJ2-7 and V is TRBV18; D uncertain. This CDR3 spans 14 amino acids. CDR1 is KGHSH, CDR2 LQKENI, per germline. V lost 2 bases and J 5 bases, leaving 13 bases between the germline ends. The CDR3 region is CASSPTRARDEQYF. The CDR3, as DNA: TGTGCCAGCTCACCAACAAGGGCTCGGGACGAGCAGTACTTC.

This clonotype was observed many times. This chain connects TRBV9 to TRBJ2-2; unclear D gene. CDR1 is SGDLS, CDR2 YYNGEE, per germline. The CDR3 has 14 amino acids. Trimming cost V 2 bases and J 3 bases, with 8 bases left between them. The CDR3 sequence is CASSVGLHTGELFF. In DNA form, the CDR3 reads TGTGCCAGCAGCGTCGGGCTGCACACCGGGGAGCTGTTTTTT.

In its sample, this clonotype was seen a few times. This chain uses TRBV4-1 with TRBJ1-3, with TRBD1 identical over 7 bases. The trim removed 1 base at V and 4 bases at J, leaving 7 bases unmatched. The germline CDR1 and CDR2 sequences are MGHRA and YSYEKL. This CDR3 comprises 16 residues. The CDR3 here is CASSQVVTGLGNTIYF. In nucleotides, the CDR3 is TGCGCCAGCAGCCAAGTGGTGACAGGGTTGGGAAACACCATATATTTT.